This T cell receptor beta chain was identified in a study of CD8 T cells in Susac syndrome. The germline V and J ends were trimmed by 0 bases and 1 base, with 13 bases remaining between them. Germline V lookup: CDR1 SGHRS, CDR2 YFSETQ. This CDR3 has 16 residues. Random-hexamer reverse transcription was applied to about 0.45 to 1 ug RNA. One entry per CDR3 protein, called by TCRdb with MiXCR from the immunoSEQ multiplex PCR reads. The sample holds roughly 200,000 distinct CDR3 sequences, 90% to 95% seen once. As for this clonotype: No antigen is known for it.

Study-wide results and caveats: No clonal expansion appeared among CD4+ T cells in Susac patients.

The sequence came from a human donor with Susac syndrome. The chain has TRBV5-1 and TRBJ1-1; D gene unclear. Sequencing was performed on CD4+ T cells from PBMCs. The CDR3 loop reads CASSLAGGQKNTEAFF. The CDR3 nucleotides are TGCGCCAGCAGCTTGGCAGGCGGTCAGAAGAACACTGAAGCTTTCTTT.